A single sample is the source of the 10 T cell receptor beta chains below, sequenced in a study of T cells in Graves' hyperthyroidism and ophthalmopathy. Researchers took RNA transcripts and amplified the TCR beta CDR3 regions from them. HTBI primers were used for first-round RT-PCR of the TCR CDR3. MiXCR, applied by TCRdb to the multiplex PCR reads, yields one record per CDR3 protein. The sample has 350,000 or so distinct CDR3 sequences; 18% are singletons. The sequenced sample consisted of blood. The receptors here all came from a woman between 35 and 50 years old with Graves' ophthalmopathy.

Many counts were recorded for this clonotype. The chain carries TRBV5-1 and TRBJ2-4, with a weak D call TRBD2 (5 bases). V gave up 0 bases and J gave up 1 base, with 11 bases separating them. The CDR3 is made up of 16 amino acids. Germline V gives CDR1 SGHRS, CDR2 YFSETQ. The CDR3 coding sequence is TGCGCCAGCAGCTTGGGTGGGAGACTTGCCAAAAACATTCAGTACTTC. As protein: CASSLGGRLAKNIQYF.

This sequence joins TRBV6-5 and TRBJ2-7; either TRBD1 or TRBD2 may fit D (6 bases each). There are 15 residues in the CDR3. The V and J ends lost 2 bases and 3 bases respectively, with 14 bases between them. Germline V gives CDR1 MNHEY, CDR2 SVGAGI. In nucleotides, the CDR3 is TGTGCCAGCAGTTACGGAGGGGGGCGAGGCTACGAGCAGTACTTC. Amino acids: CASSYGGGRGYEQYF.

Many counts were recorded for this clonotype. V is TRBV30 and J is TRBJ2-2; D gene ambiguous. The length of the CDR3 is 13 residues. Germline V gene data show CDR1 as GTSNPN and CDR2 as SVGIG (reference sequence). V shed 2 bases and J shed 9 bases, with 13 bases lying between them. The CDR3 loop reads CAWSPLDFRELFF. The CDR3 region has the DNA TGTGCCTGGAGTCCCCTGGATTTTCGGGAGCTGTTTTTT.

Comment on this clonotype: Since a much larger clone is just one base distant, this may be a read error. The V call is TRBV7-2, the J call TRBJ1-2, with TRBD1 as a possible D gene (6 bases). This CDR3 region has 14 residues. The germline CDR1 and CDR2 sequences are SGHTA and FQGNSA. Trimming shortened V by 2 bases and J by 4 bases, and 11 bases separated the two germline ends. The DNA of the CDR3 is TGTACCAGCAGCTTAAGTATGGGGGCCTATGGCTACACCTTC. Translation: CTSSLSMGAYGYTF.

This chain joins TRBV6-5 and TRBJ1-1, with D possibly matching TRBD1 (5 bases). Looked up from germline, CDR1 is MNHEY and CDR2 is SVGAGI. This CDR3 is built from 14 residues. The ends were cut back, 4 bases at V and 10 bases at J, with 19 bases in the middle. The CDR3 coding sequence is TGTGCCAGCAGTTCCGGGACCGCTCGTCTCGGAGCTTTCTTT. This sequence encodes CASSSGTARLGAFF.

This clonotype was picked up many times. The CDR3 protein is CASSSVSQGLDEQYF. CDR3 nucleotide sequence: TGCGCCAGCAGCTCGGTGTCGCAAGGGTTGGACGAGCAGTACTTC. The rearrangement joins TRBV5-1 to TRBJ2-7; D unresolved. The CDR3 has 15 residues. V was trimmed by 3 bases and J by 5 bases, leaving 18 bases between them. CDR1 is SGHRS and CDR2 is YFSETQ in the germline V gene.

In regard to this clonotype: This may be a read error: a much more frequent sequence differs by one nucleotide. This is likely a read error, given that the CDR3 carries no conserved phenylalanine or tryptophan at its end. The DNA of the CDR3 is TGTGCCAGCAGCTTAGACGGCACCTCTTCGAATCAGCCCCAGCATCTT. Its protein product is CASSLDGTSSNQPQHL. J is TRBJ1-5 and V is TRBV11-1; D call uncertain. Trimming removed 1 base from V and 4 bases from J, with 14 bases in between. This CDR3 has 16 amino acids. Germline CDR1 reads SGHAT; CDR2 reads FQDESV (reference sequence).

This clonotype was counted ten times or more. V and J are TRBV19 and TRBJ2-5; no clear D gene. The length of the CDR3 is 15 residues. V was shortened by 3 bases and J by 0 bases, with 11 bases between the two germline ends. Germline CDR1 is LNHDA and CDR2 is SQIVND (reference sequence). The CDR3 loop is CASSILWGNQETQYF. CDR3 DNA sequence: TGTGCCAGTAGTATTCTGTGGGGAAACCAAGAGACCCAGTACTTC.

This clonotype was counted a single time. The chain uses TRBV15 and TRBJ2-5, with D perhaps matching TRBD1 (6 bases). CDR1 is LNHNV, CDR2 YYDKDF, per germline (reference sequence). V shed 0 bases and J shed 5 bases, with 13 bases lying between them. The CDR3 is 15 residues long. CDR3 sequence (DNA): TGTGCCACCAGCAGAGATATGGGGGCGCAGGAGACCCAGTACTTC. Translation gives CATSRDMGAQETQYF.

This clonotype was recorded many times. V and J are TRBV7-8 and TRBJ2-7, with TRBD2 identical over 7 bases. This CDR3 spans 15 amino acids. Germline V gives CDR1 SGHVS, CDR2 FQNEAQ. Germline trimming cut 4 bases from V and 5 bases from J; bases unmatched to any gene: 11. The CDR3 region has the DNA TGTGCCAGCAGCTCCACGCGGGGGTTGGCGGACGAGCAGTACTTC. Translating it yields CASSSTRGLADEQYF.